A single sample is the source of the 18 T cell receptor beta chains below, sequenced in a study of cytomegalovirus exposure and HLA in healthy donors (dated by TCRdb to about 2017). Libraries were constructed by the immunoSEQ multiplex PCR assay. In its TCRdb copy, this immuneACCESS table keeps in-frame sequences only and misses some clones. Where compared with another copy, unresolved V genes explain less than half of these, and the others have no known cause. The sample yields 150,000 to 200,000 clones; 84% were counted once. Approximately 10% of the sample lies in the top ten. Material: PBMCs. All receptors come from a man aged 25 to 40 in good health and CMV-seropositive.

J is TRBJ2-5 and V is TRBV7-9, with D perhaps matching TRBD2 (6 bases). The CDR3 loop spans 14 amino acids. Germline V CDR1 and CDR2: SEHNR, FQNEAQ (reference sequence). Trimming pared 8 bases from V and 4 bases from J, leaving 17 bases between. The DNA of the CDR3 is TGTGCCAGCTCGCTCGGATGGAGGGGAGAGACCCAGTACTTC. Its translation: CASSLGWRGETQYF.

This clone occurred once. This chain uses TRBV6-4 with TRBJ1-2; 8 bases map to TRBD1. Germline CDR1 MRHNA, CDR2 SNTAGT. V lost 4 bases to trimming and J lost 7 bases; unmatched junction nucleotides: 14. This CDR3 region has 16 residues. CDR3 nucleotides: TGTGCCAGCAGTGTCTCCGGACAGGGTTTAGCGCGTGGCTACACCTTC. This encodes CASSVSGQGLARGYTF.

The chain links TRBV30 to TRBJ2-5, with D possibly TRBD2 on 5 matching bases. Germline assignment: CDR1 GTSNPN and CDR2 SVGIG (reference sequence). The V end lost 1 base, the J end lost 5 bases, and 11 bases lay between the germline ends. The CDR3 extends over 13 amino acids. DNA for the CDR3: TGTGCCTGGAGTGGACTGGGAGCGGAGACCCAGTACTTC. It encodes CAWSGLGAETQYF.

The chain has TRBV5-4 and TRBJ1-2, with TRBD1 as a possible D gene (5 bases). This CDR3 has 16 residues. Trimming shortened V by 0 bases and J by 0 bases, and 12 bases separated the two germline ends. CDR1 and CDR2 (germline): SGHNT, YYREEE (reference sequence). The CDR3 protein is CASSLAAAGTNYGYTF. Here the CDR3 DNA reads TGTGCCAGCAGCTTGGCCGCGGCAGGGACTAACTATGGCTACACCTTC.

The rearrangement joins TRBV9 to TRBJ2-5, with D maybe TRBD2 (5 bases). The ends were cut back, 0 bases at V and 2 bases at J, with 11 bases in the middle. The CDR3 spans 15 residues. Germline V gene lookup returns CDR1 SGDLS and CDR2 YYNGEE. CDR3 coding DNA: TGTGCCAGCAGCGTAGGAGGGAGTAGGCAAGAGACCCAGTACTTC. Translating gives CASSVGGSRQETQYF.

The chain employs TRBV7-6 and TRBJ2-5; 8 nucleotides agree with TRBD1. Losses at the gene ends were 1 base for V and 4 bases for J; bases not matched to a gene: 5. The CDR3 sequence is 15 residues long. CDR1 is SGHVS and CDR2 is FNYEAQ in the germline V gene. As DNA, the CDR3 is TGTGCCAGCAGCTTAGAGGCAGGGGGCTCAGAGACCCAGTACTTC. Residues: CASSLEAGGSETQYF.

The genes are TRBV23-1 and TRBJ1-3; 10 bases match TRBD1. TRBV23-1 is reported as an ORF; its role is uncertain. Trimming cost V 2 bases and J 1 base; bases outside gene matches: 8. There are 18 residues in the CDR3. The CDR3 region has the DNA TGCGCCAGCAGTCAACGTTATCGGGACAGGGGATCTGGAAACACCATATATTTT. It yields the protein CASSQRYRDRGSGNTIYF.

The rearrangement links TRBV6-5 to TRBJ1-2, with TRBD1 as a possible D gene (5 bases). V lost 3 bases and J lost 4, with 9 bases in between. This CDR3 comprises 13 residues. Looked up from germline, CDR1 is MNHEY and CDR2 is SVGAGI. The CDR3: CASSYQGSYGYTF. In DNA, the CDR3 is TGTGCCAGCAGTTATCAGGGAAGCTATGGCTACACCTTC.

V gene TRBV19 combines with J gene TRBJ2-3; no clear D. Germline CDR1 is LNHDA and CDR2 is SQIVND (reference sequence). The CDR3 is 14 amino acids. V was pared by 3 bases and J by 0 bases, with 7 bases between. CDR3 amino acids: CASSIRVSTDTQYF. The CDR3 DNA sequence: TGTGCCAGTAGTATCCGAGTTAGCACAGATACGCAGTATTTT.

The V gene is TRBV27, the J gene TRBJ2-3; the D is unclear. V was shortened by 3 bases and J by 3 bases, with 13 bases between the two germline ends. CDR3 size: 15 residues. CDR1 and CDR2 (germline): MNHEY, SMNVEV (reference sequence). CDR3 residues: CASSFSRYRTDTQYF. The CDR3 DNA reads TGTGCCAGCAGTTTCTCCCGGTATCGGACAGATACGCAGTATTTT.

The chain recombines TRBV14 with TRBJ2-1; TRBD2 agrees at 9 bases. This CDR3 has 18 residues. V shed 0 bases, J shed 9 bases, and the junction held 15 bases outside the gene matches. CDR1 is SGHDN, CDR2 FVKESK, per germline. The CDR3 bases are TGTGCCAGCAGCCAAGATGGTCGTTGGCGGGGGGGCTCCAGTGAGCAGTTCTTC. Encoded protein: CASSQDGRWRGGSSEQFF. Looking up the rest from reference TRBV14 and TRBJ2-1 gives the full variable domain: EAGVTQFPSHSVIEKGQTVTLRCDPISGHDNLYWYRRVMGKEIKFLLHFVKESKQDESGMPNNRFLAERTGGTYSTLKVQPAELEDSGVYFCASSQDGRWRGGSSEQFFGPGTRLTVL.

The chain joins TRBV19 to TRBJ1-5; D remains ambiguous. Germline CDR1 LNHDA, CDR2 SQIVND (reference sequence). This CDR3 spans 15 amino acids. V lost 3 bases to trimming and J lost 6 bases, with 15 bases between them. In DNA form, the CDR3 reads TGTGCCAGTAGTATTCGGTGGGTAGCCGGTCAGCCCCAGCATTTT. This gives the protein CASSIRWVAGQPQHF.

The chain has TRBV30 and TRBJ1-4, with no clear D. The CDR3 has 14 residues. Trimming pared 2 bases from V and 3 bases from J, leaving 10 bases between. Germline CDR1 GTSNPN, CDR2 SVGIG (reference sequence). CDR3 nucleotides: TGTGCCTGGAGTATAACAGTGCCTAATGAAAAACTGTTTTTT. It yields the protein CAWSITVPNEKLFF.

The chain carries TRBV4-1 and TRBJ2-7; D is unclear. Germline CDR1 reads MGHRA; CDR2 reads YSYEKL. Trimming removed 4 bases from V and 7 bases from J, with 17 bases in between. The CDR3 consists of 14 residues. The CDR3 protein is CASSPSTRSGEQYF. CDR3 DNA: TGCGCCAGCAGCCCCTCAACGCGGTCCGGAGAGCAGTACTTC.

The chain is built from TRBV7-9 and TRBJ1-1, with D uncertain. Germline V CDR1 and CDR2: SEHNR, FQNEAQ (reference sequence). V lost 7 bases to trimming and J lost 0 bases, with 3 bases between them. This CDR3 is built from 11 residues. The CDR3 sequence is CASNMNTEAFF. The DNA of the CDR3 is TGTGCCAGCAACATGAACACTGAAGCTTTCTTT. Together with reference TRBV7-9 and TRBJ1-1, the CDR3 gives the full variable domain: DTGVSQNPRHKITKRGQNVTFRCDPISEHNRLYWYRQTLGQGPEFLTYFQNEAQLEKSRLLSDRFSAERPKGSFSTLEIQRTEQGDSAMYLCASNMNTEAFFGQGTRLTVV.

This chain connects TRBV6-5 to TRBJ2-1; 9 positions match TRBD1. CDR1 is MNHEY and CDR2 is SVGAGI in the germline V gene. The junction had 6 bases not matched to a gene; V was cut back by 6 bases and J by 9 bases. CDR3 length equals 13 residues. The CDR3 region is CASRAGTGFEQFF. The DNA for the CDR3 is TGTGCCAGCAGGGCCGGGACAGGGTTTGAGCAGTTCTTC.

The CDR3 sequence is CASSLGQGHTDTQYF. The DNA for the CDR3 is TGCGCCAGCAGCTTGGGACAGGGCCACACAGATACGCAGTATTTT. This chain joins TRBV5-1 and TRBJ2-3; TRBD1 matches 7 bases. This CDR3 is 15 amino acids long. Germline CDR1 and CDR2: SGHRS and YFSETQ. Trimming removed 0 bases from V and 2 bases from J; junction bases left unmatched: 3.

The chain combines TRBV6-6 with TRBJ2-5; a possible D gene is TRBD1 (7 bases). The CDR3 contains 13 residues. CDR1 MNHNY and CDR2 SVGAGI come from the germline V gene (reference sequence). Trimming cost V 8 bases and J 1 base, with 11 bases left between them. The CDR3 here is CASQGGSQETQYF. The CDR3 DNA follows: TGTGCCAGCCAGGGGGGTTCCCAAGAGACCCAGTACTTC.